This T cell receptor (beta chain) was sequenced in a study of STAT5B mutations in CD4+ large granular lymphocyte leukemia. Measured with immunoSEQ multiplex PCR; TCRdb has only the in-frame clones, and not every one. The table lists under 35,000 clones, 74% of them singletons. Germline CDR1 reads SGHRS; CDR2 reads YFSETQ. The V and J ends lost 4 bases and 1 base, in that order; junction bases with no gene match: 11. This CDR3 is 17 amino acids long. The chain links TRBV5-1 to TRBJ2-3, with 8 nucleotides matching TRBD2. The receptor was derived from a human donor in good health. The sequenced sample consisted of CD4+ T cells from blood buffy coats. CDR3 DNA: TGCGCCAGCAGCAGAATAACAGCGGGAGTGGGCACAGATACGCAGTATTTT. Amino acid sequence: CASSRITAGVGTDTQYF.